This T cell receptor (beta chain) came from a study of OX40 agonist ivuxolimab in advanced cancers. Method: immunoSEQ multiplex PCR; TCRdb's copy keeps in-frame clones and lacks some. The sample consists of around 45,000 clones, 88% of them appearing once. The sequencing here drew on CD4+ or CD8+ T cells sorted from blood, taken in a trial of the OX40 agonist ivuxolimab. The source of this sequence is an adult with an advanced solid tumor such as melanoma, head and neck, liver or kidney cancer.

CDR3 nucleotide sequence: TGTGCCAGCAGCTTGGGAGTGAGTAGTTTCCAAGAGACCCAGTACTTC. Its translation: CASSLGVSSFQETQYF. This sequence joins TRBV5-5 and TRBJ2-5; D unresolved. Trimming stripped 0 bases from V and 1 base from J, with 13 bases between. Germline-derived CDR1 and CDR2 are SGHKS and YYEKEE (reference sequence). The CDR3 runs to 16 residues.